This T cell receptor beta chain was identified in a study of cytomegalovirus exposure and HLA in healthy donors (dated by TCRdb to about 2017). With regard to the full study: According to an earlier analysis of around 600 of the donors, about 179 million T cells yielded roughly 110 million unique TCR beta sequences and about 300 Gb of sequence data. Among some 410 genotyped donors of the cohort, an average of around 240,000 unique TCR beta nucleotide sequences were sequenced per donor, about a sixth of them non-productive. Besides the first cohort of roughly 700 subjects, a separate validation cohort made up of roughly 120 different subjects was used. About 320 gigabases of sequencing data and tens of millions of unique TCR sequences were included in an early release covering 550 to 800 HLA-typed donors. Rather than drawing on any new phenotypic data, the later analysis identified candidate immune exposures from TCR beta sequences and the way those sequences occurred across donors. All discovery cohort repertoires had been generated using a single sequencing platform. To study patterns of TCR occurrence, a later analysis re-analyzed previously published TCR beta repertoires from hundreds of donors and added high-resolution HLA genotyping. Class I and class II HLA loci were covered by the typing at four-digit resolution. A few DR-DQ haplotypes were treated as single units for association and clustering because of strong linkage in the cohort. The study combined high-throughput TCR immunosequencing, statistical association of individual TCRs with disease status, and machine learning to predict cytomegalovirus infection status. To decide whether each TCR beta V gene segment behaved as functional or pseudogenic, an earlier analysis of fewer than 750 of the donors relied on high-throughput TCR beta sequencing. Of the roughly 430 genotyped donors, approximately 80% fell in the genetic ancestry cluster associated with self-reported Caucasian donors. The T cell repertoires of 700 or so subjects were profiled by immunosequencing and related to cytomegalovirus serostatus. Typing coverage varied by locus: about 620-630 donors for A, B, C, DRB1 and DQB1; approximately 560 for DQA1; over 600 for DPA1; 400 to 480 for DPB1. The study aimed to test whether signatures of past pathogen exposure could be identified by cataloging public T cell receptors. A later genetic analysis took genome-wide SNP genotypes for 398 of the 666 donors and used that subset as a discovery cohort. Donor age, sex, ethnicity and CMV serostatus were compiled together with the repertoire data. Broader findings and caveats from the paper: In an earlier analysis of several hundred of the donors, most TCR beta V segments were observed in productive rearrangements about 87% or about 30% of the time, broadly matching IMGT annotations. Immune exposure information for the cohort was limited to CMV serostatus. A later analysis found that HLA-associated TCR beta chains were more clonally expanded and had lower generation probabilities than equally common non-associated chains. Only TCR beta chains were sequenced in this cohort, and the absence of alpha or paired-chain data limited detectable features. In a later analysis, around 17,000 TCR beta sequences were associated with specific HLA alleles at a false discovery rate of 0.05. Linkage disequilibrium might explain the correlated functional status among segregating V segments, but an unknown experimental factor could not be excluded. When HLA alleles, especially DR and DQ, strongly co-occurred, attributing TCR associations to individual alleles was difficult. Across donors, most TCR sequences were observed very rarely, whereas some public TCRs were present in many individuals. It was suggested by the authors that the approach could potentially be generalized to other disease states and immunological phenotypes. V-gene and J-gene trimming of TCR beta chains was associated with a missense DCLRE1C variant in a later genetic analysis, and the association was replicated in an independent cohort. A later analysis found that most CMV-associated TCR beta chains appeared HLA-restricted, with HLA associations seemingly driven largely by CMV exposure. A further reported finding was that TCR beta sequences accurately predicted the HLA-A and HLA-B alleles for most subjects in the first cohort. The earlier analysis of 587 of the donors excluded some 16 rarely observed V segments, including chromosome 9 orphons, because counts were too low. Because some donors lacked HLA typing at each locus, the association tests relied only on the typed subset. A few of the identified cytomegalovirus-associated TCR beta chains were confirmed in vitro to be specific for cytomegalovirus antigens. In a later analysis, the rate of TCR association differed among HLA loci, with DRB1 alleles having the most associated TCRs and HLA-C alleles having the fewest. A later genetic analysis reported fewer N-insertions in productive TCRs among donors in an Asian-associated ancestry cluster than the approximately 700-donor mean. The study listed 150 to 200 TCR beta chains as associated with cytomegalovirus. Roughly uniform sequencing depth across donors was assumed in presence/absence analyses, although this assumption may not hold. A cluster of highly shared sequence variants was judged likely to be a technical artifact of the sequencing pipeline. Cytomegalovirus status was reported to be diagnosed by the classifier with high specificity and sensitivity in both the original and validation cohorts. In a later analysis, several top co-occurrence clusters were reported to appear linked to parvovirus B19, influenza, CMV and Epstein-Barr virus.

Library preparation employed the immunoSEQ multiplex PCR assay. The multiplex PCR relied on a mix of 60 forward primers for TCR Vbeta segments and 13 reverse primers for TCR Jbeta segments. The CDR3 region of rearranged TCR beta genes was amplified from genomic DNA by a multiplex PCR assay. On the Illumina HiSeq System, the amplified TCR beta libraries were sequenced as 87-base-pair reads. The published analysis was carried out like this. A later analysis tallied roughly 78 million unique TCR beta chains across the 610 or so repertoires, and approximately 9.9 million of those chains were shared by two or more donors. To remove PCR and sequencing errors, raw reads were error-corrected and collapsed into unique sequences using a nearest-neighbor algorithm that merged closely related sequences. Alignment of CDR3 sequences to IMGT reference sequences was used to assign V, D and J gene segments. For a sequence to be retained, a match of at least six nucleotides to both a V gene segment and a J gene segment was required. Rearrangements were called productive when the CDR3 lacked stop codons and stayed in frame with V and J; all others were non-productive. Following IMGT convention, CDR3 was defined as the stretch from the second conserved V-encoded cysteine to the conserved J-encoded phenylalanine. Sequences without an unambiguous match to a single V gene segment were excluded from the earlier analysis of a few hundred of the donors. In an earlier analysis of about 590 of the donors, a V segment was called functional when productive rearrangements were above 56.7%, and segregating when the standard deviation between donors exceeded 5%. A statistical classification framework was built to diagnose cytomegalovirus status from the catalog of TCR beta chain sequences. In a later analysis, V and J genes were assigned by comparing TCR nucleotide sequences against IMGT/GENE-DB human TR gene sequences. The TCRdist pipeline was used in a later analysis to assign CDR3 sequences and most-parsimonious VDJ recombination scenarios. In a later analysis, every TCR beta chain was defined by the combination of its CDR3 amino acid sequence and its V-gene family, and reads without a unique V-gene family were dropped. To address suspected cross-contamination and a sequencing artifact, a later analysis removed 592 highly shared, low-generation-probability nucleotide sequences. In a later analysis, a clonal expansion index was calculated for each public chain from normalized within-repertoire ranks of inferred template counts. Generation probabilities in a later analysis came from a VDJ recombination model fitted to out-of-frame rearrangements, and those results were checked against IGoR. In a later analysis, hypergeometric tests were used to score TCR-TCR, TCR-HLA and TCR-CMV co-occurrence, with a repertoire-size bias correction applied to TCR pairs. In a later analysis, false discovery rates were estimated by permuting HLA or CMV assignments 20 times. In a later analysis, co-occurring TCRs were grouped using DBSCAN, and TCRdist sequence similarity was added for clustering within HLA-allele-positive subsets. Co-occurrence clustering excluded repertoires with fewer than 30,000 or more than 120,000 public chains, plus five with anomalous nucleotide sharing. The source is immuneACCESS, and TCRdb retained only in-frame sequences with V and J called. Part of the clones is not carried over; for the studies checked, unresolved V genes explain less than half of this, and the remainder is unexplained. Clonal size and the V and J genes are those of that table, whereas D and trimming came from the DNA. Within this sample are over 150,000 clones, with roughly 85% of them counted one time only. 2.1% of the sample rests with the top ten.

In regard to this clone: The specificity of this receptor is unknown. No quality values exist for individual bases; no much larger clone is one base distant.

The cohort consisted of more than 650 healthy bone marrow donors. Cohort members were all nominally healthy when sampled, although unrecorded immune exposures were likely present. The donor was CMV seronegative and belonged to the group of 352 seronegative cohort members. Each donor provided a peripheral blood sample, and peripheral blood mononuclear cells were used for TCR beta sequencing. Genomic DNA extraction from the blood cell samples was performed with the Qiagen DNeasy Blood Extraction Kit. The sequenced sample was PBMCs. The source is a man in his forties in good health and CMV-seronegative.

The CDR3 protein sequence reads: CASSSASRGNTDTQYF. The sequence in DNA is TGTGCCAGCAGCTCCGCTTCGCGGGGGAACACAGATACGCAGTATTTT. Recombination linked TRBV5-4 to TRBJ2-3; 7 middle bases align to TRBD2. The germline V gene encodes CDR1 SGHNT and CDR2 YYREEE (reference sequence). Counted from cysteine to phenylalanine, this CDR3 has 16 amino acids. Here the CDR3 DNA is all that survives: 48 bases in frame from base 1. The V end gives up 3 bases and the J end 2 bases, leaving 9 bases in the junction not matched to a gene.